The 20 T cell receptor beta chains given below trace back to one sample, sequenced in a study of OX40 agonist ivuxolimab in advanced cancers. Assay used: immunoSEQ multiplex PCR; TCRdb lists only in-frame clones, some missing. Counted here are 60,000 to 75,000 clones, roughly 87% occurring once; the ten biggest clones make up approximately 0.76%. The source was CD4+ or CD8+ T cells sorted from blood, collected in a trial of the OX40 agonist ivuxolimab. The receptors derive from an adult with an advanced solid tumor such as melanoma, head and neck, liver or kidney cancer.

CDR3 sequence: CASSSHSGNTIYF. The CDR3, as DNA: TGCGCCAGCAGCTCACACTCTGGAAACACCATATATTTT. The V and J genes are TRBV5-1 and TRBJ1-3; D unresolved. Between the trimmed V and J ends, which lost 3 bases and 0 bases, there was a span of 4 bases. The CDR3 consists of 13 residues. Germline loops: CDR1 SGHRS, CDR2 YFSETQ.

The chain recombines TRBV10-3 with TRBJ2-5; the D gene is possibly TRBD1 (5 bases). V was pared by 10 bases and J by 4 bases, with 19 bases between. CDR1 is ENHRY and CDR2 is SYGVKD in the germline V gene. The CDR3 totals 14 residues. DNA for the CDR3: TGTGCCACCGCCCGGACCGTGGGGCGAGAGACCCAGTACTTC. Translated: CATARTVGRETQYF.

The chain carries TRBV2 and TRBJ1-2; 8 positions match TRBD1. V trimming: 2 bases; J trimming: 5 bases; junction bases outside the gene matches: 7. This CDR3 contains 15 residues. Germline CDR1 is SNHLY and CDR2 is FYNNEI. The CDR3 is CASSELTGGAYGYTF. The CDR3 DNA follows: TGTGCCAGCAGTGAACTCACAGGGGGGGCGTATGGCTACACCTTC.

This sequence joins TRBV6-6 and TRBJ1-5; D call uncertain. Per the germline V gene, CDR1 is MNHNY and CDR2 is SVGAGI (reference sequence). The V end was cut by 4 bases, the J end by 11 bases, with 21 bases between. CDR3 length: 15 residues. The CDR3 nucleotides read TGTGCCAGCAGTTCCCTCAAGGGTCAGCTCGCGGCCCAGCATTTT. Its protein is CASSSLKGQLAAQHF.

DNA of the CDR3: TGTGCCAGCAGCCAAAGCCGTCAGGGGCCCACAGCTTTCTTT. Protein sequence: CASSQSRQGPTAFF. This chain joins TRBV4-2 and TRBJ1-1; tentative D call: TRBD1 (6 bases). Germline-derived CDR1 and CDR2 are LGHNA and YNFKEQ. V lost 2 bases to trimming and J lost 10 bases, with 17 bases between them. The CDR3 is 14 amino acids.

The chain recombines TRBV5-1 with TRBJ2-7; perhaps TRBD1 as D (5 bases). V lost 0 bases and J 2 bases, leaving 12 bases between the germline ends. The length of the CDR3 is 15 residues. CDR1 and CDR2 from the germline V gene are SGHRS and YFSETQ. The CDR3 is CASSLDRTSPYEQYF. DNA for the CDR3: TGCGCCAGCAGCTTGGATCGGACATCACCCTACGAGCAGTACTTC.

The chain employs TRBV19 and TRBJ1-2; D call uncertain. The CDR3 consists of 14 residues. Trimming left V 11 bases short and J 4 bases short, with 20 bases between. Germline V gene lookup returns CDR1 LNHDA and CDR2 SQIVND (reference sequence). The CDR3 is CASDGLTRGYGYTF. The CDR3 DNA reads TGTGCCTCGGACGGACTAACGCGCGGCTATGGCTACACCTTC.

The chain couples TRBV28 to TRBJ2-2; no clear D gene. The germline V gene encodes CDR1 MDHEN and CDR2 SYDVKM. The V gene lost 6 bases and the J gene lost 6 bases, with 11 bases spanning the gap. This CDR3 comprises 13 residues. CDR3 bases: TGTGCCAGCAGCTTAATAAGGGCCGGGGAGCTGTTTTTT. As protein: CASSLIRAGELFF.

The rearrangement links TRBV10-2 to TRBJ2-5; no firm D call. V gave up 4 bases and J gave up 2 bases, with 8 bases separating them. Germline loops: CDR1 WSHSY, CDR2 SAAADI. The CDR3 contains 13 residues. The CDR3 DNA reads as TGCGCCAGCAGTGGGTTGAGACAAGAGACCCAGTACTTC. The encoded protein is CASSGLRQETQYF.

V gene TRBV5-1 combines with J gene TRBJ2-5; TRBD1 matches 8 bases. The CDR3 runs to 15 residues. Trimming cost V 3 bases and J 1 base; bases outside gene matches: 5. Per germline, CDR1 SGHRS and CDR2 YFSETQ. This CDR3 reads CASSSTGDPQETQYF. CDR3 nucleotide sequence: TGCGCCAGCAGCTCGACAGGGGACCCCCAAGAGACCCAGTACTTC. The whole variable domain, remainder taken from reference TRBV5-1 and TRBJ2-5, is KAGVTQTPRYLIKTRGQQVTLSCSPISGHRSVSWYQQTPGQGLQFLFEYFSETQRNKGNFPGRFSGRQFSNSRSEMNVSTLELGDSALYLCASSSTGDPQETQYFGPGTRLLVL.

Note on this clone: The sample carries other DNA sequences with the same CDR3. The CDR3: CSVEQETQYF. CDR3 bases: TGCAGCGTTGAACAAGAGACCCAGTACTTC. The chain employs TRBV29-1 and TRBJ2-5; no firm D call. Per germline, CDR1 SQVTM and CDR2 ANQGSEA. V was shortened by 2 bases and J by 2 bases, with 0 bases between the two germline ends. CDR3 length: 10 residues.

The chain has TRBV5-1 and TRBJ1-2; a weak D match, TRBD1 (5 bases). The CDR3 is 17 residues long. Germline assignment: CDR1 SGHRS and CDR2 YFSETQ. The V end lost 0 bases, the J end lost 2 bases, and 17 bases lay between the germline ends. The CDR3 spells CASSLAPGPTPNYGYTF. The CDR3 nucleotides read TGCGCCAGCAGCTTGGCTCCGGGGCCGACACCAAACTATGGCTACACCTTC.

J is TRBJ1-5 and V is TRBV6-1; D not certain. Deletions cut 3 bases from V and 2 bases from J, with 8 bases between. This CDR3 contains 14 residues. Germline V lookup: CDR1 MNHNS, CDR2 SASEGT. The CDR3 coding sequence is TGTGCCAGCAGTGACAGGTATGGCAATCAGCCCCAGCATTTT. This codes for CASSDRYGNQPQHF.

The chain is built from TRBV6-1 and TRBJ1-1; no reliable D call. Trimming removed 4 bases from V and 0 bases from J, with 12 bases in between. The CDR3 extends over 15 amino acids. Per germline, CDR1 MNHNS and CDR2 SASEGT. The CDR3 is CASSGLEAVNTEAFF. The CDR3 DNA reads as TGTGCCAGCAGTGGATTAGAGGCCGTGAACACTGAAGCTTTCTTT.

This chain joins TRBV10-3 and TRBJ1-1; D gene ambiguous. The CDR3 extends over 13 amino acids. Per the germline V gene, CDR1 is ENHRY and CDR2 is SYGVKD. Trimming took 6 bases from V and 1 from J, leaving 9 bases between them. The CDR3 protein is CAISEKGNTEAFF. In nucleotides, the CDR3 is TGTGCCATCAGCGAAAAGGGGAACACTGAAGCTTTCTTT.

The chain is built from TRBV9 and TRBJ2-5; tentatively, D is TRBD2 (5 bases). Trimming removed 3 bases at V and 0 bases at J, with 15 bases between. CDR3 size: 16 residues. Germline lookup yields CDR1 SGDLS and CDR2 YYNGEE. As DNA, the CDR3 is TGTGCCAGCAGCGCTAAAGCGCCCGGGAACCAAGAGACCCAGTACTTC. This translates into CASSAKAPGNQETQYF.

This clone came up a few times. The chain joins TRBV19 to TRBJ1-5; D possibly corresponds to TRBD1 (5 bases). This CDR3 comprises 14 residues. Looked up from germline, CDR1 is LNHDA and CDR2 is SQIVND (reference sequence). With 7 bases removed from V and 5 bases from J, the gap between germline ends came to 15 bases. The CDR3 sequence: CASKARADYQPQHF. The CDR3 DNA follows: TGTGCCAGTAAGGCCAGGGCTGACTATCAGCCCCAGCATTTT.

The chain uses TRBV29-1 and TRBJ1-2; perhaps TRBD1 as D (5 bases). V lost 7 bases and J 2 bases, leaving 17 bases between the germline ends. The CDR3 has 14 amino acids. CDR1 and CDR2 from the germline V gene are SQVTM and ANQGSEA. CDR3 DNA: TGCAGCGCCGCTGGGGCCACAGGCAACTATGGCTACACCTTC. Its protein product is CSAAGATGNYGYTF. Filled out from reference TRBV29-1 and TRBJ1-2, the complete variable domain reads SAVISQKPSRDICQRGTSLTIQCQVDSQVTMMFWYRQQPGQSLTLIATANQGSEATYESGFVIDKFPISRPNLTFSTLTVSNMSPEDSSIYLCSAAGATGNYGYTFGSGTRLTVV.

This chain links TRBV10-3 with TRBJ1-5; TRBD1 might be the D (5 bases). There are 17 residues in the CDR3. V lost 4 bases and J lost 1, with 17 bases in between. The germline V gene has CDR1 ENHRY and CDR2 SYGVKD. Written as DNA, the CDR3 is TGTGCCATCAGTGCCTCGAGGGTAGGGGAAAGCAATCAGCCCCAGCATTTT. It codes for CAISASRVGESNQPQHF.

In this sample, this clone turned up a few times. V is TRBV6-6 and J is TRBJ2-7, with TRBD1 identical over 7 bases. Germline V gene data show CDR1 as MNHNY and CDR2 as SVGAGI (reference sequence). Trimming cost V 4 bases and J 0 bases; bases outside gene matches: 6. CDR3 length: 15 amino acids. CDR3 sequence reads: CASSSRQGGSYEQYF. The DNA for the CDR3 is TGTGCCAGCAGTTCGAGACAGGGCGGCTCCTACGAGCAGTACTTC.